A selection of T cell receptor beta chains follows, all from one sample in a study of CD8+CD57+ T cells in acquired aplastic anemia. TCRdb re-called the reads with MiXCR, one entry per CDR3 protein. This sample has hundreds of thousands of distinct CDR3 sequences; roughly 82% occur once, and the top ten carry 35% to 50%. Sequencing used sorted CD4+, CD8+, or CD8+CD57+ T cells (not recorded which) from PBMCs. These receptors were taken from a human donor with aplastic anemia. CDR3s include the opening cysteine and the closing phenylalanine or tryptophan. The D gene is left open where the match is weak. The size field is filled for only some rows; it gives once, few, many or a size class.

CASSLDMTGSSEDFF,TGTGCCAGCAGCTTAGATATGACAGGGAGCAGTGAAGATTTCTTT,TRBJ1-1,15,TRBV7-9,TRBD1,NA
CASSLAGGDTKQFF,TGTGCCAGCAGCTTAGCGGGAGGTGATACTAAGCAGTTTTTC,TRBJ2-3,14,TRBV2,TRBD2,NA
CASSPLRNEQFFAFF,NA,TRBJ1-1,15,TRBV7-8,NA,NA
CASSPVGCLEEQQYF,TGTGCCAGCAGCCCCGTGGGATGTCTCGAGGAGCAGCAGTATTTT,TRBJ2-3,15,TRBV2,NA,NA
CASSFKRAWGETQYF,TGTGCCAGCAGCTTTAAGAGGGCTTGGGGAGAAACCCAGTACTTC,TRBJ2-7,15,TRBV5-6,NA,NA
CASSPNRGRGKEQYF,TGTGCCAGCAGCCCCAATCGAGGGAGGGGGAAGGAGCAGTACTTC,TRBJ2-7,15,TRBV7-8,NA,few
CASSLDLTEGGASNQPQHF,TGTGCCAGCAGCTTAGATTTGACAGAGGGAGGTGCCAGCAATCAGCCCCAGCATTTT,TRBJ1-5,19,TRBV11-3,NA,NA
CASSERGGGNLLF,TGTGCCAGCAGTGAACGAGGGGGGGGAAACTTGCTTTTT,TRBJ2-3,13,TRBV2,NA,NA
CASSPPSSQKTGYF,TGTGCCAGCAGCCCACCCTCCAGCCAGAAGACCGGGTACTTC,TRBJ2-5,14,TRBV7-9,NA,NA
CASSLGAQTDYEQYF,TGTGCCAGCAGCTTAGGAGCTCAGACAGACTACGAGCAGTACTTC,TRBJ2-7,15,TRBV25-1,NA,NA
CASSSGQGSDEQFF,TGTGCCAGCAGCTCCGGACAGGGGAGCGATGAGCAGTTCTTC,TRBJ2-1,14,TRBV7-9,TRBD1,NA
CAISEWTNTEAFF,TGTGCCATCAGTGAATGGACGAACACTGAAGCTTTCTTT,TRBJ1-1,13,TRBV10-3,NA,few
CASSPERIGGRDEQFF,TGTGCCAGCAGCCCAGAAAGGATCGGGGGGAGGGATGAGCAGTTCTTC,TRBJ2-1,16,TRBV7-3,TRBD2,NA
CASSSELAGGAMTFF,TGTGCCAGCAGCTCGGAACTAGCGGGGGGGGCGATGACTTTCTTT,TRBJ1-1,15,TRBV9,NA,NA
CASSLTEKLFF,TGTGCCAGCAGCTTAACAGAAAAACTGTTTTTT,TRBJ1-4,11,TRBV7-9,NA,NA
CASSFTREVSIYGYTF,TGTGCCAGCAGCTTTACTAGGGAAGTGAGCATTTATGGCTACACCTTC,TRBJ1-2,16,TRBV7-9,NA,once
CASSWAVLGFEQLFF,TGTGCCAGCAGCTGGGCAGTGCTAGGTTTCGAGCAGCTGTTTTTT,TRBJ2-2,15,TRBV9,NA,NA
CARRYTSGGFFNEQFF,TGCGCCAGGAGATACACTAGCGGGGGGTTTTTCAATGAGCAGTTCTTC,TRBJ2-1,16,TRBV24-1,TRBD2,NA
CASSLGEGEPYNEQFF,TGTGCCAGCAGCTTGGGGGAGGGGGAGCCGTACAATGAGCAGTTCTTC,TRBJ2-1,16,TRBV5-6,NA,NA
CASSIEGDSPLHF,TGTGCCAGTAGTATTGAGGGGGATTCACCCCTCCACTTT,TRBJ1-6,13,TRBV19,NA,few
CSAMDRGGSALHF,TGCAGTGCTATGGACAGGGGAGGTTCAGCCCTCCACTTT,TRBJ1-6,13,TRBV20-1,TRBD1,NA
CASSLEGSSGANFF,TGTGCCAGCAGCTTAGAGGGTAGCTCCGGGGCCAACTTCTTT,TRBJ2-2,14,TRBV7-8,NA,NA
CTISRVTEAFF,TGCACCATCAGCAGGGTCACTGAAGCTTTCTTT,TRBJ1-1,11,TRBV4-3,NA,NA
CATSIDRKQETQYF,TGTGCCACCAGCATAGATCGCAAGCAAGAGACCCAGTACTTC,TRBJ2-5,14,TRBV9,NA,NA